Below are 10 T cell receptor beta chains sequenced from a single sample in a study of blood T cell repertoires in COVID-19. Sequencing used immunoSEQ multiplex PCR; TCRdb keeps in-frame clones, though not all of them. The sample lists about 230,000 clones, over 70% occurring once. Sequenced sample: peripheral blood. The origin of the receptors is a man older than 75 with acute or convalescent COVID-19.

The chain recombines TRBV28 with TRBJ2-3, with a weak D call TRBD2 (6 bases). The germline V gene has CDR1 MDHEN and CDR2 SYDVKM. Trimming removed 8 bases from V and 4 bases from J, with 10 bases in between. There are 12 residues in the CDR3. The CDR3 DNA reads TGTGCCAGCGGCTGGGGGGCAGATACGCAGTATTTT. Translation: CASGWGADTQYF.

This chain joins TRBV18 and TRBJ2-7; 7 nucleotides line up with TRBD1. The CDR3 length is 15 residues. V lost 1 base, J lost 3 bases, and 6 bases stayed unmatched. Germline V gene lookup returns CDR1 KGHSH and CDR2 LQKENI. The CDR3 nucleotides read TGTGCCAGCTCACCACAGAGACAGGGCGGCTACGAGCAGTACTTC. Translated, it gives CASSPQRQGGYEQYF.

This chain connects TRBV24-1 to TRBJ1-3, with TRBD1 matching over 8 bases. V lost 3 bases and J lost 9; bases outside the gene matches: 3. This CDR3 is built from 13 residues. The germline V gene encodes CDR1 KGHDR and CDR2 SFDVKD. The CDR3 DNA sequence: TGTGCCACCAGTGATCCAGACAGGGGCACCATATATTTT. Translating gives CATSDPDRGTIYF.

The genes are TRBV18 and TRBJ2-2; 7 nucleotides line up with TRBD1. CDR3 size: 17 residues. With V trimmed by 2 bases and J by 3 bases, 9 bases remained unmatched. Per germline, CDR1 KGHSH and CDR2 LQKENI. The CDR3 here is CASSPIFTGADTGELFF. DNA of the CDR3: TGTGCCAGCTCACCAATCTTCACAGGGGCGGACACCGGGGAGCTGTTTTTT.

J is TRBJ2-1 and V is TRBV6-5; D remains ambiguous. Germline-derived CDR1 and CDR2 are MNHEY and SVGAGI. The CDR3 contains 13 residues. V lost 0 bases to trimming and J lost 4 bases, with 4 bases between them. This CDR3 is CASSYSPYNEQFF. The CDR3 nucleotides read TGTGCCAGCAGTTACTCCCCTTACAATGAGCAGTTCTTC.

The gene calls are TRBV2 and TRBJ2-2, with 8 positions matching TRBD2. Losses at the gene ends were 5 bases for V and 6 bases for J; bases not matched to a gene: 20. The CDR3 runs to 19 residues. Germline V gene sequence: CDR1 SNHLY, CDR2 FYNNEI. CDR3 residues: CASSPGRLLYTGGPGELFF. The CDR3 DNA reads as TGTGCCAGCAGTCCGGGACGATTATTATATACGGGAGGGCCCGGGGAGCTGTTTTTT.

The chain employs TRBV7-9 and TRBJ2-3; 7 nucleotides agree with TRBD2. The trim removed 6 bases at V and 2 bases at J, leaving 11 bases unmatched. Per germline, CDR1 SEHNR and CDR2 FQNEAQ (reference sequence). The CDR3 is made up of 16 amino acids. The CDR3 loop reads CASSPWGGRDTDTQYF. The CDR3 DNA sequence: TGTGCCAGCAGTCCCTGGGGGGGGAGAGACACAGATACGCAGTATTTT.

The chain links TRBV3-1 (or the pseudogene TRBV3-2) to TRBJ2-7; possible D gene TRBD1, 6 bases. The V end was cut by 8 bases, the J end by 2 bases, with 16 bases between. CDR3 length: 14 amino acids. Germline CDR1 reads LGHDT; CDR2 reads YNNKEL (reference sequence). For the CDR3, the DNA is TGTGCCAGCTGGGACACAAGAAGCCCCTACGAGCAGTACTTC. Its translation: CASWDTRSPYEQYF.

The chain joins TRBV11-3 to TRBJ2-1; D is ambiguous. Germline CDR1 is SGHNT and CDR2 is YENEEA. V was shortened by 0 bases and J by 11 bases, with 11 bases between the two germline ends. The CDR3 has 13 amino acids. CDR3 coding DNA: TGTGCCAGCAGCTTAGATCAGGTCTCCCAGCAGTTCTTC. Translation gives CASSLDQVSQQFF.

The J gene is TRBJ2-2, the V gene TRBV19, with a possible D match to TRBD1 (6 bases). Germline CDR1 is LNHDA and CDR2 is SQIVND (reference sequence). CDR3 size: 14 residues. Trimming removed 3 bases at V and 4 bases at J, with 9 bases between. CDR3 sequence (DNA): TGTGCCAGTAGTATGGTGGGGGCCACCGGGGAGCTGTTTTTT. Residues: CASSMVGATGELFF.